The 20 T cell receptor beta chains listed next were all sequenced from one sample in a study of CD8 T cell repertoires and HIV-1 epitope variants. Method: immunoSEQ multiplex PCR; TCRdb's copy keeps in-frame clones and lacks some. The table includes about 5,200 clones, about 63% detected once. Which antigens these TCRs recognize remains unknown. Input material: cultured CD8+ T cells derived from PBMCs. Source of these receptors: a male donor with HIV.

V gene TRBV19 combines with J gene TRBJ1-2; weak D call: TRBD1 (5 bases). Trimming left V 9 bases short and J 4 bases short, with 9 bases between. The CDR3 is 11 residues long. Germline V gene sequence: CDR1 LNHDA, CDR2 SQIVND (reference sequence). The CDR3 bases are TGTGCCAGCTCTCAGGGCTATGGCTACACCTTC. Translating it yields CASSQGYGYTF. Filled out from reference TRBV19 and TRBJ1-2, the complete variable domain reads DGGITQSPKYLFRKEGQNVTLSCEQNLNHDAMYWYRQDPGQGLRLIYYSQIVNDFQKGDIAEGYSVSREKKESFPLTVTSAQKNPTAFYLCASSQGYGYTFGSGTRLTVV.

The rearrangement links TRBV4-1 to TRBJ2-7; the D is unclear. Germline assignment: CDR1 MGHRA and CDR2 YSYEKL. V lost 0 bases to trimming and J lost 6 bases, with 9 bases between them. The CDR3 loop spans 13 amino acids. The CDR3 nucleotides are TGCGCCAGCAGCCAAGATTGGATGGGCGAGCAGTACTTC. The encoded protein is CASSQDWMGEQYF.

V is TRBV27 and J is TRBJ1-5; D gene ambiguous. CDR3 size: 17 residues. Trimming pared 1 base from V and 0 bases from J, leaving 13 bases between. CDR1 is MNHEY, CDR2 SMNVEV, per germline (reference sequence). The CDR3 DNA reads TGTGCCAGCAGTTTATTCGTCCCAGGAACTAGCAATCAGCCCCAGCATTTT. Amino acids: CASSLFVPGTSNQPQHF.

The chain recombines TRBV9 with TRBJ2-7, with D perhaps TRBD1 (5 bases). This CDR3 contains 13 residues. CDR1 SGDLS and CDR2 YYNGEE come from the germline V gene. Trimming stripped 4 bases from V and 3 bases from J, with 11 bases between. CDR3 DNA sequence: TGTGCCAGCAGCCCCCAAACAGGCTACGAGCAGTACTTC. This encodes CASSPQTGYEQYF.

The J gene is TRBJ2-3, the V gene TRBV27, with TRBD1 identical over 8 bases. This CDR3 comprises 15 residues. After removal of 4 bases from V and 5 bases from J, the junction contained 8 bases not matched to a gene. The V gene's germline CDR1 is MNHEY and CDR2 SMNVEV (reference sequence). The CDR3 region has the DNA TGTGCCAGCAGTTCCGTTGACAGGGGAGGAGATACGCAGTATTTT. Protein: CASSSVDRGGDTQYF.

This chain joins TRBV2 and TRBJ2-4; D gene unclear. The CDR3 length is 16 residues. Trimming cost V 3 bases and J 8 bases, with 20 bases left between them. In germline, CDR1 is SNHLY, CDR2 FYNNEI. This chain's CDR3 is CASSDGFGPRMDIQYF. CDR3 nucleotides: TGTGCCAGCAGTGATGGATTTGGCCCCCGGATGGACATTCAGTACTTC.

The chain employs TRBV5-6 and TRBJ2-5, with D tentatively TRBD2 (6 bases). Germline CDR1 is SGHDT and CDR2 is YYEEEE. This CDR3 has 13 residues. V was clipped by 4 bases and J by 10 bases, with 17 bases between them. CDR3: CASSKGGLEDQYF. The CDR3, as DNA: TGTGCCAGCAGCAAGGGAGGCTTGGAGGACCAGTACTTC.

This clone has a handful of counts. This chain connects TRBV15 to TRBJ1-4, with unresolved D. V lost 0 bases, J lost 0 bases, and 8 bases lay in between. The length of the CDR3 is 16 residues. Germline V lookup: CDR1 LNHNV, CDR2 YYDKDF (reference sequence). The CDR3 DNA follows: TGTGCCACCAGCAGAGAGGGCGTCGCAACTAATGAAAAACTGTTTTTT. The encoded protein is CATSREGVATNEKLFF.

This clone is medium-sized by share. The chain combines TRBV7-9 with TRBJ1-1; D is perhaps TRBD1 (6 bases). Looked up from germline, CDR1 is SEHNR and CDR2 is FQNEAQ (reference sequence). Deletions cut 5 bases from V and 5 bases from J, with 24 bases between. The CDR3 contains 17 residues. The CDR3 sequence is CASSPRGMGASRTEAFF. The CDR3 DNA is TGTGCCAGCAGCCCCCGGGGGATGGGGGCATCGAGAACTGAAGCTTTCTTT.

The V gene is TRBV4-3, the J gene TRBJ1-2; D ambiguous. Germline V gene sequence: CDR1 LGHNA, CDR2 YSLEER. The germline V and J ends were trimmed by 0 bases and 1 base, with 27 bases remaining between them. The CDR3 is made up of 21 amino acids. CDR3 sequence reads: CASSQESPLDQQTFHNYGYTF. The CDR3 DNA is TGCGCCAGCAGCCAAGAAAGCCCGTTGGACCAGCAAACATTCCATAACTATGGCTACACCTTC.

The rearrangement joins TRBV28 to TRBJ1-2; 10 positions agree with TRBD1. Germline assignment: CDR1 MDHEN and CDR2 SYDVKM. The CDR3 runs 14 residues. J gave up 6 bases and V 6 bases, and 7 bases lay outside the gene matches. The DNA for the CDR3 is TGTGCCAGCAGGGGGACAGGGGAGATTAATGGCTACACCTTC. It yields the protein CASRGTGEINGYTF.

The CDR3 DNA is TGCGCCAGCAGCCGCTCTCAGGGGTCCTACAATGAGCAGTTCTTC. It is translated as CASSRSQGSYNEQFF. The J gene is TRBJ2-1, the V gene TRBV4-1; D might be TRBD1 (6 bases). The CDR3 runs to 15 residues. The V gene lost 4 bases and the J gene lost 1 base, with 11 bases spanning the gap. Germline loops: CDR1 MGHRA, CDR2 YSYEKL.

This clone was detected once. Germline is not matched at one junction end, which may reflect a read error. The chain carries TRBV7-7 and TRBJ1-1, with a possible D match to TRBD1 (5 bases). The CDR3 covers 13 residues. Germline V gene data show CDR1 as SSHAT and CDR2 as FNYEAQ (reference sequence). CDR3: CASSRQWGTEAFF. The CDR3 DNA sequence: TGTGCTAGCAGTCGACAGTGGGGAACTGAAGCTTTCTTT.

The V gene is TRBV19, the J gene TRBJ2-1; D not resolved. V shed 0 bases and J shed 7 bases, with 13 bases lying between them. Germline V gene data show CDR1 as LNHDA and CDR2 as SQIVND (reference sequence). The CDR3 is 15 amino acids. CDR3 protein: CASSIDLARKNEQFF. DNA of the CDR3: TGTGCCAGTAGTATAGATTTGGCGAGGAAAAATGAGCAGTTCTTC.

This clone rates as hyperexpanded. The chain joins TRBV4-1 to TRBJ1-2, with D unclear. This CDR3 comprises 16 residues. Trimming cost V 0 bases and J 3 bases, with 14 bases left between them. The germline V gene encodes CDR1 MGHRA and CDR2 YSYEKL. For the CDR3, the DNA is TGCGCCAGCAGCCAAGATCCCCCAGACTTGGACTATGGCTACACCTTC. Amino acid sequence: CASSQDPPDLDYGYTF.

A few counts support this clone. The gene calls are TRBV7-8 and TRBJ2-7; D might be TRBD1 or TRBD2, each matching 5 bases. Trimming took 5 bases from V and 0 from J, leaving 11 bases between them. CDR3 length: 14 amino acids. Germline values: CDR1 SGHVS, CDR2 FQNEAQ. The CDR3 coding sequence is TGTGCCAGCAGCCCGGTGGGACCCTCCTACGAGCAGTACTTC. It specifies CASSPVGPSYEQYF.

The V call is TRBV27, the J call TRBJ2-7, with 8 nucleotides matching TRBD2. The CDR3 contains 12 residues. V lost 7 bases and J lost 3; bases outside the gene matches: 2. The germline V gene encodes CDR1 MNHEY and CDR2 SMNVEV (reference sequence). The CDR3 DNA reads as TGTGCCAGCATCGGGGGGGACTACGAGCAGTACTTC. This gives the protein CASIGGDYEQYF.

The CDR3, as DNA: TGTGCCATCAGTGAGGGCTACAATGAGCAGTTCTTC. This sequence encodes CAISEGYNEQFF. The chain links TRBV10-3 to TRBJ2-1; D gene unclear. From germline, CDR1 is ENHRY and CDR2 SYGVKD. Trimming pared 2 bases from V and 3 bases from J, leaving 2 bases between. The CDR3 extends over 12 amino acids.

This clone has a single count. This chain links TRBV21-1 with TRBJ2-1; the D call of TRBD1 is as the table states it, not checked on the DNA. TRBV21-1 is assigned pseudogene status. The CDR3 consists of 14 residues. The CDR3: CASSKTTGKGEQFF. CDR3 nucleotides: TGTGCCAGCAGCAAAACGACAGGTAAAGGTGAGCAGTTCTTC.

The chain couples TRBV18 to TRBJ2-4, with D possibly being TRBD1 or TRBD2 (7 bases each). CDR1 and CDR2 from the germline V gene are KGHSH and LQKENI. CDR3 length equals 16 residues. V was trimmed by 3 bases and J by 4 bases, leaving 16 bases between them. Written as DNA, the CDR3 is TGTGCCAGCTCACCCTACCGACAGGGAGGGAAAAACATTCAGTACTTC. Its translation: CASSPYRQGGKNIQYF.